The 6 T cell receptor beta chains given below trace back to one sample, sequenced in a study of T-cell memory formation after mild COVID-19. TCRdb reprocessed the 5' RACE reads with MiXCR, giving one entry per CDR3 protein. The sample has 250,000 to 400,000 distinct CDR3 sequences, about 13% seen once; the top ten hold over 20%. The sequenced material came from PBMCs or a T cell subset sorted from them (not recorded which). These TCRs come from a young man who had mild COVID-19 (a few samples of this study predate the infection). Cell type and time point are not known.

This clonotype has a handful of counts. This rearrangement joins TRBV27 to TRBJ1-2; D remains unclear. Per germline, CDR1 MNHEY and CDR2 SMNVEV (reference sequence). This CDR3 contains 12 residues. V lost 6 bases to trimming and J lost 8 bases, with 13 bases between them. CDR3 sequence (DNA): TGTGCCAGCAGGTCGGGGAGAGGCGGCTACACCTTC. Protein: CASRSGRGGYTF.

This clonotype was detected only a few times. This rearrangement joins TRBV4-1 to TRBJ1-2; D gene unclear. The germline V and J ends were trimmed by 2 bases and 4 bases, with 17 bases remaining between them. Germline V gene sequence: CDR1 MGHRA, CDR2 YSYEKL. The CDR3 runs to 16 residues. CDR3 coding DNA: TGCGCCAGCAGCCAACCGGGTGGGGAGGCATCCTATGGCTACACCTTC. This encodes CASSQPGGEASYGYTF.

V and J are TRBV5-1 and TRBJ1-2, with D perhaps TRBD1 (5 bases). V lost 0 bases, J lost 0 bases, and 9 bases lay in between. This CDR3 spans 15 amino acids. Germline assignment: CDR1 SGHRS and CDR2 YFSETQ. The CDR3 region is CASSLDGGANYGYTF. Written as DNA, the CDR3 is TGCGCCAGCAGCTTGGACGGGGGAGCTAACTATGGCTACACCTTC.

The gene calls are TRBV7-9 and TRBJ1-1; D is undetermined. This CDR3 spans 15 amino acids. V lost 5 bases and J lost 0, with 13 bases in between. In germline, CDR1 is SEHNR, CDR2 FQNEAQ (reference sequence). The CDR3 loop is CASSRGARLNTEAFF. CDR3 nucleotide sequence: TGTGCCAGCAGCCGAGGAGCCCGACTGAACACTGAAGCTTTCTTT.

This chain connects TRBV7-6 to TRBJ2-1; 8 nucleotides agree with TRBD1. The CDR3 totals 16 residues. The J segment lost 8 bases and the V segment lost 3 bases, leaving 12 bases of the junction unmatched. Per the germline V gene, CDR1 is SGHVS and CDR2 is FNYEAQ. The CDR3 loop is CASSLGRQGFKDEQFF. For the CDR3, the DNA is TGTGCCAGCAGCTTGGGGCGACAGGGGTTTAAAGATGAGCAGTTCTTC. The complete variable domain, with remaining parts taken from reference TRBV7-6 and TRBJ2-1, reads GAGVSQSPRYKVTKRGQDVALRCDPISGHVSLYWYRQALGQGPEFLTYFNYEAQQDKSGLPNDRFSAERPEGSISTLTIQRTEQRDSAMYRCASSLGRQGFKDEQFFGPGTRLTVL.

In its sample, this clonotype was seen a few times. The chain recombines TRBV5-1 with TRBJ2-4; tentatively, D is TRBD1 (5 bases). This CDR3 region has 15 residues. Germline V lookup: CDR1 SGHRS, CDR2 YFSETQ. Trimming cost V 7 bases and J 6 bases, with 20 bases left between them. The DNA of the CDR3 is TGCGCCAGCGGGAAGGGGTTCGGAGAACCAAACATTCAGTACTTC. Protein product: CASGKGFGEPNIQYF.